Shown below are 12 T cell receptor beta chains from a single sample sequenced in a study of blood T cell repertoires in COVID-19. Generated by immunoSEQ multiplex PCR, the TCRdb table keeps only in-frame clones and is missing some. The data contain roughly 380,000 clones, approximately 91% of them seen just once; the ten biggest clones take up under 2%. Sequenced input: peripheral blood. The receptors originated from a woman in her thirties or forties with COVID-19, enrolled during active disease.

This clone was picked up a small number of times. V and J are TRBV4-3 and TRBJ1-2; TRBD1 might be the D (5 bases). The V and J ends lost 0 bases and 3 bases respectively, with 11 bases between them. In germline, CDR1 is LGHNA, CDR2 YSLEER. This CDR3 region has 15 residues. This chain's CDR3 is CASSQEGLPHYGYTF. CDR3 nucleotide sequence: TGCGCCAGCAGCCAAGAGGGGCTCCCCCACTATGGCTACACCTTC.

The chain recombines TRBV20-1 with TRBJ1-2; a possible D gene is TRBD1 (6 bases). Trimming pared 3 bases from V and 2 bases from J, leaving 16 bases between. This CDR3 has 15 residues. CDR1 and CDR2 (germline): DFQATT, SNEGSKA (reference sequence). In DNA form, the CDR3 reads TGCAGTGCTAGTGGCTCAGGGCAGGGGAACTATGGCTACACCTTC. As protein: CSASGSGQGNYGYTF.

The rearrangement joins TRBV20-1 to TRBJ1-5; D not certain. In germline, CDR1 is DFQATT, CDR2 SNEGSKA (reference sequence). The CDR3 covers 13 residues. Trimming removed 3 bases at V and 5 bases at J, with 11 bases between. In DNA form, the CDR3 reads TGCAGTGCTAGTAGGCCCGGGGATCAGCCCCAGCATTTT. Protein product: CSASRPGDQPQHF.

The chain is built from TRBV29-1 and TRBJ1-1; TRBD1 aligns across 8 bases. V gave up 7 bases and J gave up 0 bases; unmatched junction bases: 4. The CDR3 has 13 amino acids. The germline CDR1 and CDR2 sequences are SQVTM and ANQGSEA. In nucleotides, the CDR3 is TGCAGCGGAACCAGGGGGCTGAACACTGAAGCTTTCTTT. It encodes CSGTRGLNTEAFF.

This chain uses TRBV29-1 with TRBJ2-4; D gene ambiguous. Looked up from germline, CDR1 is SQVTM and CDR2 is ANQGSEA. This CDR3 spans 13 amino acids. V gave up 2 bases and J gave up 0 bases, with 5 bases separating them. CDR3 DNA sequence: TGCAGCGTTGAAACTGTAGCCAAAAACATTCAGTACTTC. Translated, it gives CSVETVAKNIQYF.

V is TRBV19 and J is TRBJ1-1; no reliable D call. This CDR3 spans 14 amino acids. Germline V gene sequence: CDR1 LNHDA, CDR2 SQIVND (reference sequence). Trimming pared 4 bases from V and 1 base from J, leaving 10 bases between. In DNA form, the CDR3 reads TGTGCCAGTAGTACCGATACACGGAACACTGAAGCTTTCTTT. It specifies CASSTDTRNTEAFF.

In nucleotides, the CDR3 is TGTGCCAGCAGTTTATCTGGGAGCACTGAAGCTTTCTTT. It yields the protein CASSLSGSTEAFF. The chain has TRBV27 and TRBJ1-1; D is unresolved. The CDR3 sequence is 13 residues long. Germline lookup yields CDR1 MNHEY and CDR2 SMNVEV (reference sequence). Trimming pared 0 bases from V and 4 bases from J, leaving 6 bases between.

J is TRBJ2-1 and V is TRBV28, with TRBD1 identical over 12 bases. Germline CDR1 MDHEN, CDR2 SYDVKM. The V gene end was trimmed by 6 bases and the J gene end by 6 bases; junction bases not matched to a gene: 6. The CDR3 totals 15 residues. The DNA of the CDR3 is TGTGCCAGCAGCCCGGGACAGGGGGCAATCAATGAGCAGTTCTTC. Protein: CASSPGQGAINEQFF.

The genes are TRBV7-3 and TRBJ2-3, with 8 bases identical to TRBD2. This CDR3 has 17 residues. The germline CDR1 and CDR2 sequences are SGHTA and FQGTGA. J lost 2 bases, V lost 4 bases, and 11 bases had no gene match. This chain's CDR3 is CASSSPASGSYTDTQYF. CDR3 sequence (DNA): TGTGCCAGCAGCTCCCCGGCTAGCGGGTCCTACACAGATACGCAGTATTTT.

V usage is TRBV3-1 (or the pseudogene TRBV3-2) and J usage is TRBJ2-1, with 7 nucleotides matching TRBD1. Germline V gene sequence: CDR1 LGHDT, CDR2 YNNKEL (reference sequence). There are 14 residues in the CDR3. V lost 4 bases to trimming and J lost 7 bases; unmatched junction nucleotides: 7. CDR3 amino acids: CASSPRTGVNEQFF. The CDR3 bases are TGTGCCAGCAGCCCTAGGACAGGCGTGAATGAGCAGTTCTTC.

This chain links TRBV6-6 with TRBJ1-1; D unclear. The ends were cut back, 5 bases at V and 7 bases at J, with 11 bases in the middle. Germline V CDR1 and CDR2: MNHNY, SVGAGI (reference sequence). CDR3 length: 12 residues. The CDR3: CASSPAAFEAFF. The CDR3 coding sequence is TGTGCCAGCAGTCCGGCGGCTTTTGAAGCTTTCTTT.

CDR3 DNA sequence: TGTGCCAGCAGCCGTGGGACAGGGGGCAGGAACACTGAAGCTTTCTTT. This encodes CASSRGTGGRNTEAFF. The chain is built from TRBV2 and TRBJ1-1; TRBD1 aligns across 12 bases. This CDR3 is built from 16 residues. V shed 6 bases, J shed 1 base, and the junction held 6 bases outside the gene matches. Per the germline V gene, CDR1 is SNHLY and CDR2 is FYNNEI.